This T cell receptor (beta chain) was sequenced in a study of cytomegalovirus exposure and HLA in healthy donors. The PCR was carried out with 60 Vbeta primers and 13 Jbeta primers. Assay: immunoSEQ multiplex PCR; the TCRdb copy retains only in-frame clones and omits some. The table has some 130,000 clones, about 71% seen once; the top ten hold about 2.6%. On this clone itself: Antigen specificity is unknown.

Study-wide points: Reports indicated that the classifier achieved high specificity and sensitivity in diagnosing cytomegalovirus status.

The clonotype comes from a woman aged 60-70 years in good health and CMV-seropositive. Sequences were obtained from PBMCs.

Written as DNA, the CDR3 is TGTGCCAGTAACCAGGGAAGAAACGAGCAGTACTTC. The encoded protein is CASNQGRNEQYF. The rearrangement uses TRBV19 and TRBJ2-7; tentatively, D is TRBD1 (5 bases). The V gene's germline CDR1 is LNHDA and CDR2 SQIVND (reference sequence). The V end was cut by 7 bases, the J end by 5 bases, with 12 bases between. This CDR3 spans 12 amino acids.